This T cell receptor (beta chain) was recorded in a study of blood T cell repertoires in COVID-19. Looking at the study overall: Material from acute and convalescent COVID-19 was sourced from the United States, Italy and Spain.

Original data processing: Nucleated cell number was recorded as an estimate derived from reference gene primer amplification. Method: immunoSEQ multiplex PCR; TCRdb's copy keeps in-frame clones and lacks some. V, J and clone size reflect that table, while D and trimming were determined from the DNA. This table has 35,000 to 45,000 clones, approximately 80% appearing once. Unmatched junction bases numbered 8, after V lost 5 bases and J lost 1 base. CDR1 is SGHTA and CDR2 is FQGTGA in the germline V gene. This CDR3 is built from 19 residues. The sequenced sample consisted of peripheral blood. The V and J genes are TRBV7-3 and TRBJ2-1; 16 nucleotides line up with TRBD2. The receptor was derived from a man in his 70s with acute or convalescent COVID-19. CDR3 sequence: CASSLEPGLAGGSYNEQFF. DNA of the CDR3: TGTGCCAGCAGCCTTGAACCGGGACTAGCGGGGGGGTCCTACAATGAGCAGTTCTTC. The complete variable domain, with remaining parts taken from reference TRBV7-3 and TRBJ2-1, reads GAGVSQTPSNKVTEKGKYVELRCDPISGHTALYWYRQSLGQGPEFLIYFQGTGAADDSGLPNDRFFAVRPEGSVSTLKIQRTERGDSAVYLCASSLEPGLAGGSYNEQFFGPGTRLTVL.